This T cell receptor (beta chain) is drawn from a study of cytomegalovirus exposure and HLA in healthy donors. It was with 60 Vbeta and 13 Jbeta primers that the PCR ran. The method was immunoSEQ multiplex PCR; TCRdb's version includes in-frame clones alone and lacks a portion of them. The table shows around 150,000 clones, with around 63% occurring only once. Deletions cut 6 bases from V and 2 bases from J, with 14 bases between. Looked up from germline, CDR1 is LNHDA and CDR2 is SQIVND (reference sequence). This CDR3 comprises 14 residues. The rearrangement joins TRBV19 to TRBJ2-7; TRBD1 is a possible D gene (6 bases). The sequence was collected from a human donor in good health. The material sequenced was PBMCs. CDR3 sequence: CASSRGGLTYEQYF. The CDR3 DNA reads as TGTGCCAGTAGCAGAGGGGGTTTAACCTACGAGCAGTACTTC.